Reported below is one T cell receptor (beta chain). The data were taken from a study of Graves' ophthalmopathy and Graves' hyperthyroidism. Amplification from RNA transcripts yielded the TCR beta CDR3 regions. HTBI primers were employed in first-round RT-PCR, then a second-round multiplex PCR followed. TCRdb itself ran the multiplex PCR reads through MiXCR, one entry per CDR3 protein. The repertoire consists of around 600,000 distinct CDR3 sequences, with under 50% occurring once and the leading ten covering over 2.5%. The sample comprised peripheral blood. The clonotype originates from an adult man with Graves' ophthalmopathy.

As DNA, the CDR3 is TGTGCCTGGAGTAGGAGAACCGGGGAGCTGTTTTTT. Its protein is CAWSRRTGELFF. The gene calls are TRBV30 and TRBJ2-2, with no clear D. This CDR3 region has 12 residues. The V end was cut by 2 bases, the J end by 5 bases, with 6 bases between. CDR1 GTSNPN and CDR2 SVGIG come from the germline V gene (reference sequence).